This T cell receptor beta chain was identified during a study of cytomegalovirus exposure and HLA in healthy donors. Concerning this clone: Its antigen is not identified.

Study results and limitations: A prior analysis recorded that most TCR beta V segments were productive about 90% or about 30% of the time. Rarity held for most TCR sequences, but there were some public TCRs that occurred in many donors. In all likelihood, a cluster of highly shared sequence variants was a sequencing artifact.

With 60 Vbeta and 13 Jbeta primers, the PCR was carried out. TCRdb's copy holds only in-frame clones and misses some; the assay was immunoSEQ multiplex PCR. The sample holds about 65,000 clones, less than 65% seen once. Samples came from healthy bone marrow donors. This CDR3 comprises 13 residues. V was trimmed by 2 bases and J by 8 bases, leaving 13 bases between them. CDR1 and CDR2 (germline): SGHNT, YYREEE (reference sequence). This TCR derives from a man aged 25 to 45 in good health and CMV-seronegative. This chain uses TRBV5-4 with TRBJ1-2; D not resolved. The sample was PBMCs. CDR3 sequence reads: CASSFHNREGYTF. The CDR3 DNA sequence: TGTGCCAGCAGCTTCCACAATCGGGAGGGCTACACCTTC.